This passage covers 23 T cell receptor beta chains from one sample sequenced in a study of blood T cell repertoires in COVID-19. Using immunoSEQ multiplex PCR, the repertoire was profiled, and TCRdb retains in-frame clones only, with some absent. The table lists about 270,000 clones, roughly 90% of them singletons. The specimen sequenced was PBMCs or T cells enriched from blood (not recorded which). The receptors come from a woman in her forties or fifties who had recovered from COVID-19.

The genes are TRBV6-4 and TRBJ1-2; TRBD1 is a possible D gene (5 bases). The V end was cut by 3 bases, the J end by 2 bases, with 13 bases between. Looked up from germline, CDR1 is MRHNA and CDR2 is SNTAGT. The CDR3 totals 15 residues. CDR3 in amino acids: CASSETFGANYGYTF. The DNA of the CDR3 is TGTGCCAGCAGTGAGACCTTTGGGGCGAACTATGGCTACACCTTC.

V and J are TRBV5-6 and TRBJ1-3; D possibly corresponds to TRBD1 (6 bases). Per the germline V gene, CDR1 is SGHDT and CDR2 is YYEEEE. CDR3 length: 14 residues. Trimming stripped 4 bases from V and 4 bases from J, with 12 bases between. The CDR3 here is CASSPGQLGNTIYF. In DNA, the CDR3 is TGTGCCAGCAGCCCCGGACAGTTAGGAAACACCATATATTTT.

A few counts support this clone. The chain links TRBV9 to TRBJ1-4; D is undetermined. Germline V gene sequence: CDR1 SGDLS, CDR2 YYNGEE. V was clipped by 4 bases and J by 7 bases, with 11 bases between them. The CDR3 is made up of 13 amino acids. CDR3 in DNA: TGTGCCAGCAGCACTACATCGGGTGAAAAACTGTTTTTT. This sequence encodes CASSTTSGEKLFF.

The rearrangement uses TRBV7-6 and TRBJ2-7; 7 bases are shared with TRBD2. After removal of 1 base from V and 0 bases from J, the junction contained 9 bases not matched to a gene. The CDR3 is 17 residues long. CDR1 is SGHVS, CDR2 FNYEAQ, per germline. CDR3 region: CASSLGPGGGSSYEQYF. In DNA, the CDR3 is TGTGCCAGCAGCTTAGGCCCAGGAGGCGGGAGCTCCTACGAGCAGTACTTC.

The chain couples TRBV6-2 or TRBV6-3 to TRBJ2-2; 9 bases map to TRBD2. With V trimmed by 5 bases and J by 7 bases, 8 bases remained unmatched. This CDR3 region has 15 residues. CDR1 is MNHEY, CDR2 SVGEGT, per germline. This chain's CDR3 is CASSEGLAFYGELFF. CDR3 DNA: TGTGCCAGCAGTGAGGGACTAGCCTTTTACGGGGAGCTGTTTTTT.

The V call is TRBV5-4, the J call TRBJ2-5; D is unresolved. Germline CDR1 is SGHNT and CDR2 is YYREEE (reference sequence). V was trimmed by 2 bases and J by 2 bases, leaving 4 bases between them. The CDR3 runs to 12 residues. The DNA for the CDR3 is TGTGCCAGCAGCTTAGCGCAAGAGACCCAGTACTTC. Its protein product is CASSLAQETQYF.

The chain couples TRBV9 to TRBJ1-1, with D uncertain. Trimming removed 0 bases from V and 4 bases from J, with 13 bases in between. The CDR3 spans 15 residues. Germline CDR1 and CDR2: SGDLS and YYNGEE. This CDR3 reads CASSVALTGSTEAFF. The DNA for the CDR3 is TGTGCCAGCAGCGTAGCACTTACCGGGAGCACTGAAGCTTTCTTT.

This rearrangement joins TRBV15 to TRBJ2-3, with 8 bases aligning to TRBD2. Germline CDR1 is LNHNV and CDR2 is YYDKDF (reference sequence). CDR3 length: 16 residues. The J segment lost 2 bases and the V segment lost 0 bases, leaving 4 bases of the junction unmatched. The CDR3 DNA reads TGTGCCACCAGCAGAGACGCAGCGGGAGTCACAGATACGCAGTATTTT. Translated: CATSRDAAGVTDTQYF.

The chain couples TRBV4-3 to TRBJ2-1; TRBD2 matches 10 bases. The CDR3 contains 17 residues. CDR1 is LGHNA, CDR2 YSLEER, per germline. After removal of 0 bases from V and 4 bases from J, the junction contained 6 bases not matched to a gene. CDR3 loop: CASSQEWASGRYNEQFF. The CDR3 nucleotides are TGCGCCAGCAGCCAAGAATGGGCTAGCGGGAGATACAATGAGCAGTTCTTC.

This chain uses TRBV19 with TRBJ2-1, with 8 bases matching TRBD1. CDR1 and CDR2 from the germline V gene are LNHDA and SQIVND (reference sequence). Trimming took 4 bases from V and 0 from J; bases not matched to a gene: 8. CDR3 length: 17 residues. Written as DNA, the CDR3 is TGTGCCAGTAGTACCTACTTGGGACAGGCCTCCTACAATGAGCAGTTCTTC. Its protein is CASSTYLGQASYNEQFF.

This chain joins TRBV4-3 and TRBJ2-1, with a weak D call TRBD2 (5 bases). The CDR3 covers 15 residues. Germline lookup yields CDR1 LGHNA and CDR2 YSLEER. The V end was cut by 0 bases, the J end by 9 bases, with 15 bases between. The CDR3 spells CASSQDAILAVEQFF. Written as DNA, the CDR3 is TGCGCCAGCAGCCAAGACGCGATCCTAGCAGTTGAGCAGTTCTTC.

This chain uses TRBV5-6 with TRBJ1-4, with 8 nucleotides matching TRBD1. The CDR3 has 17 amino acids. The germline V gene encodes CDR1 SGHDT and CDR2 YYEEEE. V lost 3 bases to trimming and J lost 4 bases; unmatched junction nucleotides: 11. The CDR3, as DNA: TGTGCCAGCAGCTCGACAGGGGAACTTCTTTATAATGAAAAACTGTTTTTT. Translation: CASSSTGELLYNEKLFF.

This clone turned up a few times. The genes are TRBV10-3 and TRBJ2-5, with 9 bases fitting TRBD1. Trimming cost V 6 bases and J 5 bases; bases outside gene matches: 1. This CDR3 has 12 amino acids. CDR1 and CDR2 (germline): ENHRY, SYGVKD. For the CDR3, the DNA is TGTGCCATCAGCGGGACAGGGGAGACCCAGTACTTC. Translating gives CAISGTGETQYF.

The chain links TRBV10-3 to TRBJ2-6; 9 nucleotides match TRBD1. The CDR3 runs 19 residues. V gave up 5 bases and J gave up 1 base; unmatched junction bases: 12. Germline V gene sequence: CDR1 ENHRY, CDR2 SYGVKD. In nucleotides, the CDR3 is TGTGCCATCAGTCCCTTACGGGACAGGGCGTTTTCTGGGGCCAACGTCCTGACTTTC. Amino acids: CAISPLRDRAFSGANVLTF.

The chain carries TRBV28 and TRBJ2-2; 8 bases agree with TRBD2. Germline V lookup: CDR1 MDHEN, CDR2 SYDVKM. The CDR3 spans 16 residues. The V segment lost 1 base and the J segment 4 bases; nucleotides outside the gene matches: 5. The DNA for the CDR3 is TGTGCCAGCAGTTTATTTAGGGCGGGAGGCACCGGGGAGCTGTTTTTT. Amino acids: CASSLFRAGGTGELFF.

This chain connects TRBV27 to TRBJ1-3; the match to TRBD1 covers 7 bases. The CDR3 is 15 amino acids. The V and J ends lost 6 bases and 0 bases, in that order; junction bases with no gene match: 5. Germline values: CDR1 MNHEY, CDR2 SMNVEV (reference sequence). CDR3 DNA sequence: TGTGCCAGCAGGTCCGGGACAGCCTCTGGAAACACCATATATTTT. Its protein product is CASRSGTASGNTIYF.

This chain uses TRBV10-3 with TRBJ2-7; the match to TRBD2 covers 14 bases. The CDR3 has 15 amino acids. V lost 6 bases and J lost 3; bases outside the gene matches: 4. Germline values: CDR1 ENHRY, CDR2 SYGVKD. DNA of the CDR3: TGTGCCATCAGAGGACTAGCGGGAGGCTTCTACGAGCAGTACTTC. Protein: CAIRGLAGGFYEQYF.

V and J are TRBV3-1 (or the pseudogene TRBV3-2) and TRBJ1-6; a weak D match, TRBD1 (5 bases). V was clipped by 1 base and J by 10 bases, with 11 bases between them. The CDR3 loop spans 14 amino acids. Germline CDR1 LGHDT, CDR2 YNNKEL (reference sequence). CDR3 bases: TGTGCCAGCAGCCAAGGGGGGGTAGGCTCACCCCTCCACTTT. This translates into CASSQGGVGSPLHF.

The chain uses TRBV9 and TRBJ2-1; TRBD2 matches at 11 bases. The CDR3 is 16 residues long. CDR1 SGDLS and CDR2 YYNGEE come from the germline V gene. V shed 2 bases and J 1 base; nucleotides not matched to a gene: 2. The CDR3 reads CASSVLAGGSYNEQFF. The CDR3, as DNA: TGTGCCAGCAGCGTCCTAGCGGGAGGTTCCTACAATGAGCAGTTCTTC.

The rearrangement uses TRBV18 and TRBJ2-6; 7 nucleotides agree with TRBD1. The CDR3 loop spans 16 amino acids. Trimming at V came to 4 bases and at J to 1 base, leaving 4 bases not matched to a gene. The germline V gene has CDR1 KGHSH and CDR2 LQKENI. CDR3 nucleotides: TGTGCCAGCTCACAACAGGGGCAGTCTGGGGCCAACGTCCTGACTTTC. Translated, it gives CASSQQGQSGANVLTF.

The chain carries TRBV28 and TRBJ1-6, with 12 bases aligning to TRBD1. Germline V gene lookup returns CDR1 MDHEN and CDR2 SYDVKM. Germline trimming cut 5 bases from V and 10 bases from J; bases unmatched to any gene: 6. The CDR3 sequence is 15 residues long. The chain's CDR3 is CASSQGTGGRSPLHF. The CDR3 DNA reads TGTGCCAGCAGTCAGGGGACAGGGGGCCGCTCACCCCTCCACTTT.

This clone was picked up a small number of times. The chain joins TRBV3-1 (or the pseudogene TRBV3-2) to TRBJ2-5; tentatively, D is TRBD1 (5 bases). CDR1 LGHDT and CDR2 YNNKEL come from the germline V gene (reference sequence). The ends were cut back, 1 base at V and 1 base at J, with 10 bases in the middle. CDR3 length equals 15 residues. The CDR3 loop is CASSQVGQGQETQYF. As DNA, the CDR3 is TGTGCCAGCAGCCAAGTAGGGCAGGGCCAAGAGACCCAGTACTTC.

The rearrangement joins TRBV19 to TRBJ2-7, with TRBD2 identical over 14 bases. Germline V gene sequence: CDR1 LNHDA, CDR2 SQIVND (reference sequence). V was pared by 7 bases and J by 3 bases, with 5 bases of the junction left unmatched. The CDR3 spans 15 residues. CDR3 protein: CASTPGTSGSYEQYF. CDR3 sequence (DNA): TGTGCCAGTACCCCCGGGACTAGCGGGAGCTACGAGCAGTACTTC.